The 30 T cell receptor beta chains below all came from one sample that was sequenced in a study of blood T cell repertoires in COVID-19. Some clones are missing from TCRdb's copy, which holds only in-frame ones; the method was immunoSEQ multiplex PCR. The table shows approximately 46,000 clones, with roughly 89% occurring only once. The specimen was peripheral blood. Source of these receptors: a man aged 50-59 years with active COVID-19.

The chain uses TRBV7-6 and TRBJ1-2; TRBD1 is a possible D gene (6 bases). The CDR3 loop spans 14 amino acids. The V gene's germline CDR1 is SGHVS and CDR2 FNYEAQ. V dropped 1 base and J dropped 6 bases, with 12 bases sitting between them. CDR3 DNA: TGTGCCAGCAGCTTAGGCAGTCAGGGGAATGGCTACACCTTC. Residues: CASSLGSQGNGYTF.

V is TRBV7-3 and J is TRBJ2-3; D might be TRBD2 (5 bases). The length of the CDR3 is 13 residues. Trimming cost V 5 bases and J 2 bases, with 8 bases left between them. From germline, CDR1 is SGHTA and CDR2 FQGTGA. This CDR3 reads CASSAGVTDTQYF. Written as DNA, the CDR3 is TGTGCCAGCAGCGCCGGGGTCACAGATACGCAGTATTTT.

This clone was recorded once. This chain joins TRBV15 and TRBJ2-3; 11 bases line up with TRBD2. The CDR3 extends over 22 amino acids. J was trimmed by 0 bases and V by 3 bases; bases with no gene match: 20. Germline V CDR1 and CDR2: LNHNV, YYDKDF (reference sequence). The CDR3: CATSSKIRNRLAGRPSTDTQYF. The CDR3 DNA reads as TGTGCCACCAGCAGTAAAATAAGAAACCGACTAGCGGGGAGACCTAGCACAGATACGCAGTATTTT.

The chain links TRBV27 to TRBJ2-3; maybe TRBD2 (6 bases). The V and J ends lost 6 bases and 0 bases respectively, with 19 bases between them. Germline-derived CDR1 and CDR2 are MNHEY and SMNVEV (reference sequence). The CDR3 is made up of 17 amino acids. In DNA form, the CDR3 reads TGTGCCAGCAGCCTTAACCCCGCGGGGACTAGCACAGATACGCAGTATTTT. Protein: CASSLNPAGTSTDTQYF.

This clone was detected only once. The chain combines TRBV4-3 with TRBJ2-2; TRBD1 matches at 9 bases. The CDR3 covers 16 residues. With V trimmed by 3 bases and J by 5 bases, 7 bases remained unmatched. CDR1 is LGHNA and CDR2 is YSLEER in the germline V gene. The DNA of the CDR3 is TGCGCCAGCAGCCAGGCCACAGGGGGCTGGACCGGGGAGCTGTTTTTT. It translates to CASSQATGGWTGELFF.

This clone turned up a few times. The chain joins TRBV5-1 to TRBJ2-5, with no clear D. This CDR3 spans 13 amino acids. Trimming pared 1 base from V and 2 bases from J, leaving 6 bases between. Per the germline V gene, CDR1 is SGHRS and CDR2 is YFSETQ. The CDR3 is CASSLRLQETQYF. The CDR3 bases are TGCGCCAGCAGCTTGAGACTTCAAGAGACCCAGTACTTC. The full variable domain, rest sourced from reference TRBV5-1 and TRBJ2-5, is KAGVTQTPRYLIKTRGQQVTLSCSPISGHRSVSWYQQTPGQGLQFLFEYFSETQRNKGNFPGRFSGRQFSNSRSEMNVSTLELGDSALYLCASSLRLQETQYFGPGTRLLVL.

The chain couples TRBV10-2 to TRBJ1-1, with no clear D. Trimming left V 7 bases short and J 3 bases short, with 6 bases between. Looked up from germline, CDR1 is WSHSY and CDR2 is SAAADI. The CDR3 length is 11 residues. In DNA, the CDR3 is TGCGCCAGCAAGGAGGACACTGAAGCTTTCTTT. It yields the protein CASKEDTEAFF.

The chain has TRBV11-2 and TRBJ1-1; D perhaps matches TRBD1 (6 bases). The CDR3 loop spans 17 amino acids. Trimming removed 7 bases from V and 4 bases from J, with 25 bases in between. Germline CDR1 and CDR2: SGHAT and FQNNGV. The CDR3 DNA is TGTGCCAGCACTACAGGCCGGTGGGACACCCCTCCCACTGAAGCTTTCTTT. Translating it yields CASTTGRWDTPPTEAFF.

This clone is deemed medium-sized (0.01 to 0.1%). The chain combines TRBV6-5 with TRBJ1-1, with 9 positions matching TRBD1. Germline CDR1 reads MNHEY; CDR2 reads SVGAGI. The CDR3 sequence is 14 residues long. V was pared by 8 bases and J by 4 bases, with 8 bases of the junction left unmatched. The CDR3 DNA reads as TGTGCCAGCGGAAGGCGGGACAGGGTCACTGAAGCTTTCTTT. Residues: CASGRRDRVTEAFF.

J is TRBJ2-7 and V is TRBV6-1; TRBD2 agrees at 10 bases. V lost 1 base, J lost 4 bases, and 4 bases stayed unmatched. The CDR3 is made up of 15 amino acids. Germline V CDR1 and CDR2: MNHNS, SASEGT. The CDR3 loop reads CASSEGGSGGYEQYF. Here the CDR3 DNA reads TGTGCCAGCAGTGAAGGCGGTAGCGGGGGGTACGAGCAGTACTTC.

The rearrangement links TRBV6-1 to TRBJ1-1, with a tentative D call TRBD1 (6 bases). Between the trimmed V and J ends, which lost 2 bases and 1 base, there was a span of 8 bases. CDR1 is MNHNS and CDR2 is SASEGT in the germline V gene. The CDR3 is made up of 14 amino acids. The CDR3 is CASSESRGNTEAFF. As DNA, the CDR3 is TGTGCCAGCAGTGAATCCAGGGGGAACACTGAAGCTTTCTTT.

The V gene is TRBV2, the J gene TRBJ1-5; no firm D call. V was trimmed by 6 bases and J by 2 bases, leaving 11 bases between them. The CDR3 covers 14 residues. Germline V gene sequence: CDR1 SNHLY, CDR2 FYNNEI. The CDR3 here is CASSPTGRNQPQHF. CDR3 nucleotide sequence: TGTGCCAGCAGCCCCACGGGTCGCAATCAGCCCCAGCATTTT. The variable domain in full, completed from reference TRBV2 and TRBJ1-5, reads EPEVTQTPSHQVTQMGQEVILRCVPISNHLYFYWYRQILGQKVEFLVSFYNNEISEKSEIFDDQFSVERPDGSNFTLKIRSTKLEDSAMYFCASSPTGRNQPQHFGDGTRLSIL.

The rearrangement joins TRBV2 to TRBJ1-1; perhaps TRBD1 as D (5 bases). Deletions cut 6 bases from V and 1 base from J, with 12 bases between. The germline V gene encodes CDR1 SNHLY and CDR2 FYNNEI. There are 14 residues in the CDR3. CDR3 residues: CASRLTEKNTEAFF. DNA of the CDR3: TGTGCCAGCAGGCTGACAGAAAAGAACACTGAAGCTTTCTTT.

The rearrangement joins TRBV18 to TRBJ2-6, with 10 bases aligning to TRBD1. Germline CDR1 reads KGHSH; CDR2 reads LQKENI. This CDR3 region has 19 residues. V lost 3 bases and J lost 2; bases outside the gene matches: 10. The CDR3 DNA sequence: TGTGCCAGCTCACCGGAGACAGGGGGCGCGTCAACTGGGGCCAACGTCCTGACTTTC. Translation gives CASSPETGGASTGANVLTF.

The rearrangement joins TRBV20-1 to TRBJ2-5; D unclear. This CDR3 contains 11 residues. Germline CDR1 DFQATT, CDR2 SNEGSKA (reference sequence). V was cut by 5 bases and J by 5 bases, with 9 bases left in between. The CDR3: CSAEAMETQYF. Written as DNA, the CDR3 is TGCAGTGCTGAGGCAATGGAGACCCAGTACTTC.

The table lists this clone with a count of one. The V gene is TRBV5-6, the J gene TRBJ2-3; 8 bases fit TRBD1. After removal of 2 bases from V and 2 bases from J, the junction contained 4 bases not matched to a gene. The CDR3 extends over 15 amino acids. Germline CDR1 reads SGHDT; CDR2 reads YYEEEE. The CDR3 sequence: CASSFRTGTTDTQYF. DNA of the CDR3: TGTGCCAGCAGCTTCCGGACAGGGACCACAGATACGCAGTATTTT.

The chain links TRBV11-1 to TRBJ2-5; 10 bases are shared with TRBD2. V dropped 5 bases and J dropped 5; count of bases not matched to a gene: 11. Germline CDR1 is SGHAT and CDR2 is FQDESV (reference sequence). The CDR3 spans 16 residues. CDR3 bases: TGTGCCAGCAGCCTTCGGGGAGTAGCGGGGGGCGAGACCCAGTACTTC. Protein sequence: CASSLRGVAGGETQYF.

Here the CDR3 reads CAIPGTGELFF. The CDR3 DNA reads TGTGCAATACCGGGGACCGGGGAGCTGTTTTTT. V usage is TRBV7-9 and J usage is TRBJ2-2, with D possibly matching TRBD2 (5 bases). CDR1 is SEHNR and CDR2 is FQNEAQ in the germline V gene (reference sequence). The CDR3 contains 11 residues.

The table lists this clone with a count of one. This chain joins TRBV7-2 and TRBJ2-7; D remains unclear. V was clipped by 7 bases and J by 6 bases, with 19 bases between them. Germline V gives CDR1 SGHTA, CDR2 FQGNSA. The length of the CDR3 is 14 residues. CDR3 residues: CASTPAGYRGEQYF. The CDR3 DNA is TGTGCCAGCACCCCGGCTGGATACCGAGGCGAGCAGTACTTC.

The rearrangement links TRBV18 to TRBJ1-1; TRBD1 agrees at 10 bases. Germline V gene data show CDR1 as KGHSH and CDR2 as LQKENI. This CDR3 is built from 17 residues. V lost 3 bases, J lost 4 bases, and 11 bases stayed unmatched. CDR3 DNA: TGTGCCAGCTCACCGAGTCAATTTGGACAGGGGGTCACTGAAGCTTTCTTT. It is translated as CASSPSQFGQGVTEAFF. Based on the CDR3 plus reference TRBV18 and TRBJ1-1, the full variable domain is NAGVMQNPRHLVRRRGQEARLRCSPMKGHSHVYWYRQLPEEGLKFMVYLQKENIIDESGMPKERFSAEFPKEGPSILRIQQVVRGDSAAYFCASSPSQFGQGVTEAFFGQGTRLTVV.

This clone has a handful of counts. The rearrangement uses TRBV9 and TRBJ2-5; TRBD1 might be the D (6 bases). V lost 0 bases and J 4 bases, leaving 13 bases between the germline ends. The germline V gene encodes CDR1 SGDLS and CDR2 YYNGEE. The CDR3 length is 15 residues. This chain's CDR3 is CASSVGAGVGETQYF. The CDR3 coding sequence is TGTGCCAGCAGCGTAGGGGCAGGGGTCGGAGAGACCCAGTACTTC.

The V gene is TRBV7-6, the J gene TRBJ2-5; the match to TRBD2 covers 10 bases. The V gene's germline CDR1 is SGHVS and CDR2 FNYEAQ. V shed 5 bases, J shed 5 bases, and the junction held 11 bases outside the gene matches. The CDR3 is 16 residues long. The CDR3 DNA reads TGTGCCAGCAGCCCCGCAGCGGGGGGGCTCTCGGAGACCCAGTACTTC. It specifies CASSPAAGGLSETQYF.

The chain couples TRBV6-2 or TRBV6-3 to TRBJ2-5, with 9 bases that match TRBD1. CDR1 MNHEY and CDR2 SVGEGT come from the germline V gene. This CDR3 is built from 16 residues. Trimming took 4 bases from V and 4 from J; bases not matched to a gene: 10. The chain's CDR3 is CASSLLGGQGTETQYF. CDR3 coding DNA: TGTGCCAGCAGTTTGCTTGGAGGACAGGGGACAGAGACCCAGTACTTC.

The CDR3 is CASSGGGRNQPQHF. The CDR3 DNA reads as TGTGCCAGTAGCGGGGGGGGTCGCAATCAGCCCCAGCATTTT. The chain uses TRBV19 and TRBJ1-5, with a weak D call TRBD1 (5 bases). Germline assignment: CDR1 LNHDA and CDR2 SQIVND (reference sequence). Trimming cost V 6 bases and J 2 bases, with 11 bases left between them. This CDR3 is 14 amino acids long.

This clone has just one count. CDR3 residues: CASTRQGTLGAEAFF. The DNA of the CDR3 is TGTGCCAGCACCCGACAGGGAACATTAGGGGCTGAAGCTTTCTTT. This chain uses TRBV9 with TRBJ1-1; 7 bases are a match to TRBD1. This CDR3 is 15 amino acids long. Germline V gene sequence: CDR1 SGDLS, CDR2 YYNGEE. Losses at the gene ends were 6 bases for V and 6 bases for J; bases not matched to a gene: 14. Variable domain in full (rest from reference TRBV9 and TRBJ1-1): DSGVTQTPKHLITATGQRVTLRCSPRSGDLSVYWYQQSLDQGLQFLIQYYNGEERAKGNILERFSAQQFPDLHSELNLSSLELGDSALYFCASTRQGTLGAEAFFGQGTRLTVV.

The chain combines TRBV13 with TRBJ2-1, with 9 nucleotides matching TRBD1. This CDR3 has 14 residues. Germline V gene lookup returns CDR1 PRHDT and CDR2 FYEKMQ (reference sequence). V was pared by 7 bases and J by 7 bases, with 8 bases of the junction left unmatched. CDR3 amino acids: CASTDGTGRNEQFF. CDR3 nucleotides: TGTGCCAGCACCGACGGGACAGGGAGAAATGAGCAGTTCTTC.

The chain couples TRBV7-2 to TRBJ2-7; 9 bases map to TRBD1. This CDR3 is 15 amino acids long. Germline CDR1 is SGHTA and CDR2 is FQGNSA. V gave up 5 bases and J gave up 0 bases; unmatched junction bases: 5. In DNA, the CDR3 is TGTGCCAGCAGCATCCGGGACAGGGACTCCTACGAGCAGTACTTC. Its translation: CASSIRDRDSYEQYF.

The CDR3, as DNA: TGTGCCAGCAGCCGCTCGACAGGGTCCGGAAACACCATATATTTT. This gives the protein CASSRSTGSGNTIYF. V usage is TRBV3-1 (or the pseudogene TRBV3-2) and J usage is TRBJ1-3, with 7 bases lining up with TRBD1. The trim removed 4 bases at V and 4 bases at J, leaving 7 bases unmatched. This CDR3 contains 15 residues. Germline V gene sequence: CDR1 LGHDT, CDR2 YNNKEL (reference sequence).

The genes are TRBV3-1 (or the pseudogene TRBV3-2) and TRBJ2-1; 11 positions match TRBD2. Germline CDR1 is LGHDT and CDR2 is YNNKEL (reference sequence). V dropped 4 bases and J dropped 10; count of bases not matched to a gene: 9. The CDR3 extends over 15 amino acids. The CDR3, as DNA: TGTGCCAGCAGCCGAAGTAGCGGGGGGGCGCAGGAGCAGTTCTTC. Translating gives CASSRSSGGAQEQFF.

V is TRBV13 and J is TRBJ2-7; TRBD1 is a possible D gene (5 bases). Germline CDR1 is PRHDT and CDR2 is FYEKMQ (reference sequence). Trimming cost V 5 bases and J 1 base, with 12 bases left between them. This CDR3 contains 14 residues. The CDR3 DNA is TGTGCCAGCAGCCGACAGAAGATTTCCTACGAGCAGTACTTC. The encoded protein is CASSRQKISYEQYF.